This TCR beta chain came from a study of CD8+CD57+ T cells in acquired aplastic anemia. Both TCR beta VDJ combination and CDR3 sequence profiling were carried out. Genomic DNA was the template for this profiling. Each CDR3 protein gets one entry after TCRdb re-called the reads with MiXCR. The data contain 260,000 or so distinct CDR3 sequences, around 43% of them seen just once; the ten biggest clones take up about 8.3%. This CDR3 is 18 amino acids long. Looked up from germline, CDR1 is MGHRA and CDR2 is YSYEKL. V dropped 5 bases and J dropped 6; count of bases not matched to a gene: 17. Selection for sequencing was limited to patients who had shown CD8+CD57+ cell expansion by flow cytometry. Whole-study findings and limits: Patients versus controls showed no significant CD8+ Simpson's diversity difference.

Turning to this clonotype: Its target is unknown.

Sequences were obtained from sorted CD4+, CD8+, or CD8+CD57+ T cells (not recorded which) from PBMCs. The receptor comes from a human donor with aplastic anemia. The chain uses TRBV4-1 and TRBJ1-2; the match to TRBD1 covers 11 bases. The CDR3 here is CASSSLAGGQGADHGYTF. DNA of the CDR3: TGCGCCAGCAGCTCGTTAGCGGGAGGACAGGGGGCCGATCATGGCTACACCTTC.